This TCR beta chain was sequenced in a study of blood T cell repertoires in COVID-19. Across the whole study: T cells, B-cell-depleted T cells, or PBMCs supplied cDNA or gDNA.

In the authors' workflow: Amplification of reference gene primers provided the estimated nucleated cell counts. Generated by immunoSEQ multiplex PCR, the TCRdb table keeps only in-frame clones and is missing some. V, J and clone size are those of that table, while D and trimming were read from the DNA. In the table there are a few hundred thousand clones, more than 85% of which are singletons. The source of this sequence is a man in his fifties or sixties with acute or convalescent COVID-19. The specimen sequenced was peripheral blood.

The CDR3 region is CASNVGVLASAGELFF. CDR3 in DNA: TGTGCCAGCAACGTCGGGGTATTGGCGTCTGCCGGGGAGCTGTTTTTT. The rearrangement joins TRBV9 to TRBJ2-2; TRBD2 might be the D (5 bases). Trimming took 6 bases from V and 6 from J, leaving 21 bases between them. Germline V gene lookup returns CDR1 SGDLS and CDR2 YYNGEE. The CDR3 runs to 16 residues.